A single T cell receptor beta chain is shown here with its context. Per the study methods: Researchers report that nucleated cell counts were estimated from reference gene primer amplification. Assay: immunoSEQ multiplex PCR; the TCRdb copy retains only in-frame clones and omits some. The V and J calls and the clone size are those of that table, but D and trimming were determined from the DNA. The table lists under 85,000 clones, roughly 80% of them singletons. CDR1 is MNHEY, CDR2 SMNVEV, per germline (reference sequence). V lost 5 bases and J 4 bases, leaving 14 bases between the germline ends. The CDR3 has 14 residues. This record belongs to a study of blood T cell repertoires in COVID-19.

This receptor was identified in a human donor in a cohort sampled during active COVID-19. Source material: peripheral blood. The chain employs TRBV27 and TRBJ1-1; TRBD1 is a possible D gene (5 bases). The CDR3 is CASSLRGGFTEAFF. CDR3 nucleotides: TGTGCCAGCAGTCTCCGCGGGGGATTCACTGAAGCTTTCTTT.